This TCR beta chain was sequenced during a study of cytotoxic CD8 clonotypes in ibrutinib-treated CLL. Study summary: 11 relapsed/refractory, roughly 15 treatment-naive; around 18 IGHV unmutated. Whole-study results and caveats: Baseline values of clonality outstripped age-matched healthy donors and followed circulating CD8+ T-cell counts. Baseline levels were approached again at progression, after clonality had risen at ibrutinib response.

Assay used: immunoSEQ multiplex PCR; TCRdb lists only in-frame clones, some missing. The sample carries about 72,000 clones, around two thirds recorded once. CDR1 and CDR2 (germline): SGHTA, FQGNSA. The CDR3 has 13 residues. V lost 6 bases and J lost 4, with 12 bases in between. On this clone: What it recognizes is unknown.

J is TRBJ2-5 and V is TRBV7-2; no firm D call. The specimen was PBMCs, collected after 12 months of ibrutinib treatment. This sequence originates from a human donor with chronic lymphocytic leukemia. The CDR3 here is CASRGQVGETQYF. In nucleotides, the CDR3 is TGTGCCAGCAGGGGTCAGGTTGGAGAGACCCAGTACTTC.